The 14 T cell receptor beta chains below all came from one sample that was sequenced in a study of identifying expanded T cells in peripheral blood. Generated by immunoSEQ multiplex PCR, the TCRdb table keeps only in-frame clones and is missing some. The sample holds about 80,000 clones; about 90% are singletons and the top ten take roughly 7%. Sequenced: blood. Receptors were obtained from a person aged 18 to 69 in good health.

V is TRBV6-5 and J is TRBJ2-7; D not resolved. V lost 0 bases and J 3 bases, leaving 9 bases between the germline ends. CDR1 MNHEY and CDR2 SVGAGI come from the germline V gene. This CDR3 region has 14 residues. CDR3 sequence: CASSYSPRLYEQYF. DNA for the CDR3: TGTGCCAGCAGTTACTCCCCTAGACTCTACGAGCAGTACTTC.

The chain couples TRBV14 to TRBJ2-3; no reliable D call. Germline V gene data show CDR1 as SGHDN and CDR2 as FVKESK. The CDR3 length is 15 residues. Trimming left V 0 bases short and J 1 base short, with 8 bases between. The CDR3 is CASSQDPTGTDTQYF. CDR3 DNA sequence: TGTGCCAGCAGCCAAGACCCGACGGGCACAGATACGCAGTATTTT.

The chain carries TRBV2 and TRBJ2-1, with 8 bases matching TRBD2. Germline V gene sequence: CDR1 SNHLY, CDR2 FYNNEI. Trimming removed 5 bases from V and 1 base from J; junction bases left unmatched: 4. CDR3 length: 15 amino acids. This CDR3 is CASSRTSTSYNEQFF. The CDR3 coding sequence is TGTGCCAGCAGTAGGACTAGCACGTCCTACAATGAGCAGTTCTTC.

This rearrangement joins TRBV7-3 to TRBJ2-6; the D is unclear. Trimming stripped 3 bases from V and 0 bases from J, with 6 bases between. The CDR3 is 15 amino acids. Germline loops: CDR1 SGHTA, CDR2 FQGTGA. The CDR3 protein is CASSFGVSGANVLTF. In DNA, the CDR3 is TGTGCCAGCAGCTTTGGAGTCTCTGGGGCCAACGTCCTGACTTTC.

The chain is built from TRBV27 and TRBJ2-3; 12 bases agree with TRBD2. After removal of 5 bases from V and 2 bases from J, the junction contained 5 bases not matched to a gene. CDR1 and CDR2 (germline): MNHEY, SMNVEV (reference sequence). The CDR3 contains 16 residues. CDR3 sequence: CASSETSGSYTDTQYF. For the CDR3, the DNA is TGTGCCAGCAGTGAGACTAGCGGGAGTTACACAGATACGCAGTATTTT.

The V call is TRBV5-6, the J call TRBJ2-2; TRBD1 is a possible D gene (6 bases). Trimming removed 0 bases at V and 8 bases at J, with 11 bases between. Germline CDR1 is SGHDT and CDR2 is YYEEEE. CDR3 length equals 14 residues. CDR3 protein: CASSLGDKRGELFF. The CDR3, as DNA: TGTGCCAGCAGCTTGGGGGACAAAAGAGGGGAGCTGTTTTTT.

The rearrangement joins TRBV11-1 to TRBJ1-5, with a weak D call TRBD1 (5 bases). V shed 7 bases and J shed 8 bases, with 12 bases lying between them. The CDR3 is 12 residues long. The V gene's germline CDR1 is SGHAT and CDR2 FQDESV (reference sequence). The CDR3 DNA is TGTGCCAGCACCTTCCGAGGGGAGCCCCAGCATTTT. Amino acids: CASTFRGEPQHF. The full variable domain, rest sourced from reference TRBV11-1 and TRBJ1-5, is EAEVAQSPRYKITEKSQAVAFWCDPISGHATLYWYRQILGQGPELLVQFQDESVVDDSQLPKDRFSAERLKGVDSTLKIQPAELGDSAMYLCASTFRGEPQHFGDGTRLSIL.

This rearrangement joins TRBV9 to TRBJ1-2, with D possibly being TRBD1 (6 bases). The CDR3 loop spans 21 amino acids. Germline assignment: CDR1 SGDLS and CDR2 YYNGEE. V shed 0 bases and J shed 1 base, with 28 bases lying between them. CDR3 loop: CASSVAREYPGHGDYNYGYTF. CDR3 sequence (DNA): TGTGCCAGCAGCGTAGCTAGAGAATACCCGGGACACGGAGATTATAACTATGGCTACACCTTC.

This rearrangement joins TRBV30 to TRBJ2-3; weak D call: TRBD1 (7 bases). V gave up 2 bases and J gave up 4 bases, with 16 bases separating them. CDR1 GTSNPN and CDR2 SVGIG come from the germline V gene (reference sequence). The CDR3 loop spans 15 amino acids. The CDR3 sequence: CAWSNDQGGADTQYF. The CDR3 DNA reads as TGTGCCTGGAGTAACGACCAGGGGGGCGCAGATACGCAGTATTTT.

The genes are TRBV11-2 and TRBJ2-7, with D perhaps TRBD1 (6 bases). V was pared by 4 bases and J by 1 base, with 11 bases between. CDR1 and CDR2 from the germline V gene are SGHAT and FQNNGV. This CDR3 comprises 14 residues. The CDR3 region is CASSYNRASYEQYF. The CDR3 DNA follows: TGTGCCAGCAGCTACAACAGGGCGTCCTACGAGCAGTACTTC.

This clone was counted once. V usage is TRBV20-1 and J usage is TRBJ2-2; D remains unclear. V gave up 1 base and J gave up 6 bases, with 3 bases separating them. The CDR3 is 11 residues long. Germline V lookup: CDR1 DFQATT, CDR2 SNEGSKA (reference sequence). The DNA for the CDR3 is TGCAGTGCTAGAGGGCCCGGGGAGCTGTTTTTT. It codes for CSARGPGELFF.

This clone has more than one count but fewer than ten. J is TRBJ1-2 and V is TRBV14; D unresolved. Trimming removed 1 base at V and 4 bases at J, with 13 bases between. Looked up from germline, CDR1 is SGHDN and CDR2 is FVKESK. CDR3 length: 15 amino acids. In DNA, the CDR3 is TGTGCCAGCAGCCAAGTGCGGGGATGGCTCTATGGCTACACCTTC. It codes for CASSQVRGWLYGYTF.

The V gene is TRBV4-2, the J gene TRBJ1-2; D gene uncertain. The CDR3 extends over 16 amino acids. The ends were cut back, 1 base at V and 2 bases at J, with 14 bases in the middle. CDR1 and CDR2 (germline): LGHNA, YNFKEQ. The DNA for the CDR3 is TGTGCCAGCAGCCAAGTCGGGCAGACCGGGAACTATGGCTACACCTTC. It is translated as CASSQVGQTGNYGYTF.

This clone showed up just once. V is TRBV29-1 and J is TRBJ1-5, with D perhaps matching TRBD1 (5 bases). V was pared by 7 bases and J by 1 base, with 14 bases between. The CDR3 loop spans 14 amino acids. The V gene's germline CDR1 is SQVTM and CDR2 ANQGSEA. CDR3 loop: CSALNGASNQPQHF. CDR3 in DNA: TGCAGCGCCCTAAATGGGGCCAGCAATCAGCCCCAGCATTTT.